The source of this T cell receptor (beta chain) is a study of blood T cell repertoires in COVID-19. Study-level information: Sources were T cells, B-cell-depleted T cells, or PBMCs; the material itself was cDNA or gDNA.

Clones were read by immunoSEQ multiplex PCR, and TCRdb kept only the in-frame ones, dropping some. The sample yields 210,000 or so clones, approximately 85% seen once. Sequencing was performed on peripheral blood. This TCR was recovered from a middle-aged man with COVID-19, enrolled during active disease.

CDR3 region: CASSVTGVQETQYF. As DNA, the CDR3 is TGTGCCAGCAGTGTAACGGGGGTTCAAGAGACCCAGTACTTC. This chain links TRBV2 with TRBJ2-5, with D possibly TRBD2 on 6 matching bases. V was pared by 4 bases and J by 2 bases, with 11 bases between. The V gene's germline CDR1 is SNHLY and CDR2 FYNNEI. CDR3 length: 14 residues.